This TCR beta chain was recorded in a study of shared clonotypes between healthy human individuals. Generated by immunoSEQ multiplex PCR, the TCRdb table keeps only in-frame clones and is missing some. This repertoire shows approximately 2,000,000 clones, 85% to 95% found once; its top ten account for roughly 0.34%. After removal of 1 base from V and 5 bases from J, the junction contained 9 bases not matched to a gene. CDR1 and CDR2 from the germline V gene are MNHEY and SMNVEV (reference sequence). This CDR3 region has 16 residues. The clonotype comes from a man aged 18 to 29 in good health. Some clones in this sample may be carry-over from other donors' samples. Sample: naive CD4+ T cells from PBMCs. The subset denotes: CD45RA+ positively selected. The chain combines TRBV27 with TRBJ2-5; 8 nucleotides line up with TRBD2. The CDR3: CASSLLRGARHETQYF. The CDR3 DNA reads TGTGCCAGCAGTTTATTGCGGGGGGCGAGACACGAGACCCAGTACTTC.